These 25 T cell receptor beta chains were all obtained from the same sample, sequenced in a study of blood T cell repertoires in COVID-19 (dated by TCRdb to 2018 to 2020). Library prep was done by the immunoSEQ multiplex PCR assay. TCRdb provides this immuneACCESS table in a form limited to in-frame rearrangements. Some clones are lacking; in checked studies, under half of them reflect an unresolved V gene, and why the rest are absent is not known. For this sample there are around 170,000 clones; around four fifths appear just once. The top ten clones comprise under 3% of the sample. Sequenced input: peripheral blood. These receptors all come from a woman in her fifties or sixties with acute or convalescent COVID-19.

The chain couples TRBV3-1 (or the pseudogene TRBV3-2) to TRBJ2-5, with a tentative D call TRBD2 (6 bases). Trimming left V 4 bases short and J 2 bases short, with 11 bases between. Germline V CDR1 and CDR2: LGHDT, YNNKEL (reference sequence). The CDR3 is 14 residues long. The CDR3 is CASSLGTSQETQYF. For the CDR3, the DNA is TGTGCCAGCAGCCTGGGGACTTCTCAAGAGACCCAGTACTTC.

V is TRBV7-2 and J is TRBJ1-5, with D maybe TRBD1 (5 bases). In germline, CDR1 is SGHTA, CDR2 FQGNSA. CDR3 length equals 15 residues. V was pared by 5 bases and J by 6 bases, with 17 bases between. Here the CDR3 DNA reads TGTGCCAGCAGCACCGGGCCCGGAGGGACTCAGCCCCAGCATTTT. It is translated as CASSTGPGGTQPQHF.

The chain combines TRBV30 with TRBJ2-2; tentative D call: TRBD1 (6 bases). This CDR3 has 15 amino acids. Germline lookup yields CDR1 GTSNPN and CDR2 SVGIG (reference sequence). V lost 3 bases to trimming and J lost 1 base, with 12 bases between them. CDR3 sequence reads: CAWRETQGNTGELFF. The CDR3 nucleotides read TGTGCCTGGAGAGAAACACAGGGGAACACCGGGGAGCTGTTTTTT.

This chain links TRBV28 with TRBJ1-2; TRBD1 matches at 7 bases. J lost 4 bases, V lost 3 bases, and 14 bases had no gene match. CDR1 is MDHEN and CDR2 is SYDVKM in the germline V gene. The CDR3 has 17 residues. DNA of the CDR3: TGTGCCAGCAGTTTCCGGGACAGCGATTTTACGGGCTATGGCTACACCTTC. It translates to CASSFRDSDFTGYGYTF.

This chain connects TRBV4-3 to TRBJ1-1; 7 nucleotides align to TRBD1. The length of the CDR3 is 19 residues. Looked up from germline, CDR1 is LGHNA and CDR2 is YSLEER. The V gene end was trimmed by 0 bases and the J gene end by 5 bases; junction bases not matched to a gene: 18. The CDR3 DNA reads TGCGCCAGCAGCCAAGATAGGTTCGGACAGGCTGGTTCTGATACTGAAGCTTTCTTT. The encoded protein is CASSQDRFGQAGSDTEAFF.

The chain couples TRBV4-1 to TRBJ1-4, with 9 bases aligning to TRBD1. Trimming removed 5 bases from V and 5 bases from J; junction bases left unmatched: 6. Germline assignment: CDR1 MGHRA and CDR2 YSYEKL. CDR3 length: 15 residues. The CDR3 protein is CASSATGTGNEKLFF. The CDR3 bases are TGCGCCAGCAGCGCAACGGGGACAGGGAATGAAAAACTGTTTTTT.

The chain is built from TRBV9 and TRBJ1-3, with a weak D call TRBD1 (6 bases). The CDR3 runs 16 residues. Germline values: CDR1 SGDLS, CDR2 YYNGEE. V lost 1 base and J lost 3, with 14 bases in between. CDR3 nucleotide sequence: TGTGCCAGCAGCGTATCAACAGGGCTAGTTGGAAACACCATATATTTT. Protein sequence: CASSVSTGLVGNTIYF.

This clone came up a few times. The J gene is TRBJ1-2, the V gene TRBV29-1; D remains unclear. Germline loops: CDR1 SQVTM, CDR2 ANQGSEA. V lost 5 bases and J 1 base, leaving 11 bases between the germline ends. The CDR3 is 13 amino acids. The CDR3 DNA reads as TGCAGCGTTCGGCAGACTCTTAACTATGGCTACACCTTC. It codes for CSVRQTLNYGYTF. Based on the CDR3 plus reference TRBV29-1 and TRBJ1-2, the full variable domain is SAVISQKPSRDICQRGTSLTIQCQVDSQVTMMFWYRQQPGQSLTLIATANQGSEATYESGFVIDKFPISRPNLTFSTLTVSNMSPEDSSIYLCSVRQTLNYGYTFGSGTRLTVV.

The CDR3 spells CASSTGQGIPDTQYF. For the CDR3, the DNA is TGCGCCAGCAGCACGGGACAGGGGATCCCAGATACGCAGTATTTT. This chain joins TRBV5-1 and TRBJ2-3; 10 bases map to TRBD1. Germline V gene data show CDR1 as SGHRS and CDR2 as YFSETQ. Losses at the gene ends were 4 bases for V and 4 bases for J; bases not matched to a gene: 6. The CDR3 length is 15 residues.

The rearrangement uses TRBV30 and TRBJ1-5; D gene unclear. Per the germline V gene, CDR1 is GTSNPN and CDR2 is SVGIG (reference sequence). The CDR3 spans 15 residues. Trimming cost V 0 bases and J 4 bases, with 13 bases left between them. The CDR3 sequence: CAWSVGTGWNQPQHF. In DNA, the CDR3 is TGTGCCTGGAGTGTAGGAACGGGGTGGAATCAGCCCCAGCATTTT.

This clone showed up just a few times. The V and J genes are TRBV6-5 and TRBJ1-2; D perhaps matches TRBD1 (6 bases). Germline loops: CDR1 MNHEY, CDR2 SVGAGI. Trimming removed 0 bases at V and 4 bases at J, with 12 bases between. The CDR3 has 15 amino acids. The CDR3 sequence is CASSYSGRGGYGYTF. The CDR3 nucleotides read TGTGCCAGCAGTTACTCGGGCAGGGGTGGCTATGGCTACACCTTC.

V and J are TRBV21-1 and TRBJ1-1; the table's D gene call, TRBD1, was not cross checked with the DNA. TRBV21-1 counts as a pseudogene. This CDR3 is 18 amino acids long. The CDR3 here is CASSANPLGTGGTVEAFF. In DNA form, the CDR3 reads TGTGCCAGCAGCGCCAACCCCCTTGGGACAGGAGGGACAGTTGAAGCTTTCTTT.

The V and J genes are TRBV28 and TRBJ1-1; D is perhaps TRBD1 (5 bases). The CDR3 is 14 amino acids. From germline, CDR1 is MDHEN and CDR2 SYDVKM. The germline V and J ends were trimmed by 7 bases and 6 bases, with 18 bases remaining between them. This CDR3 reads CASKAGQGRAEAFF. In nucleotides, the CDR3 is TGTGCCAGCAAGGCGGGGCAGGGCAGGGCTGAAGCTTTCTTT.

J is TRBJ1-2 and V is TRBV30; 8 positions agree with TRBD1. Per the germline V gene, CDR1 is GTSNPN and CDR2 is SVGIG (reference sequence). The CDR3 consists of 18 residues. V trimming: 2 bases; J trimming: 5 bases; junction bases outside the gene matches: 19. Here the CDR3 reads CAWSRPRRGGQAGYGYTF. In DNA form, the CDR3 reads TGTGCCTGGAGTCGACCCAGGAGGGGGGGACAGGCGGGATATGGCTACACCTTC.

This chain connects TRBV6-6 to TRBJ2-1, with 7 bases fitting TRBD1. CDR3 size: 17 residues. Germline V CDR1 and CDR2: MNHNY, SVGAGI (reference sequence). With 6 bases clipped from V and 9 bases from J, the junction kept 20 bases outside the gene matches. CDR3 coding DNA: TGTGCCAGCAGGCGACAGGGTACCGTACGATTAAAAACTGAGCAGTTCTTC. It translates to CASRRQGTVRLKTEQFF.

The J gene is TRBJ2-7, the V gene TRBV7-9, with TRBD1 matching over 12 bases. The CDR3 covers 19 residues. J was trimmed by 4 bases and V by 4 bases; bases with no gene match: 17. CDR1 SEHNR and CDR2 FQNEAQ come from the germline V gene (reference sequence). CDR3 nucleotides: TGTGCCAGCAGCTCCTCCGGGACAGGGGGCATCCCCTTAGGGTACGAGCAGTACTTC. Its translation is CASSSSGTGGIPLGYEQYF.

This clone has a single count. The sample carries other DNA sequences with the same CDR3. The chain employs TRBV9 and TRBJ2-5; TRBD1 agrees at 9 bases. This CDR3 is built from 13 residues. CDR1 is SGDLS, CDR2 YYNGEE, per germline. The V and J ends lost 2 bases and 4 bases, in that order; junction bases with no gene match: 0. In DNA, the CDR3 is TGTGCCAGCAGCGTGGACAGGGGAGAGACCCAGTACTTC. Translating gives CASSVDRGETQYF.

The chain links TRBV15 to TRBJ2-7, with D unresolved. CDR1 and CDR2 (germline): LNHNV, YYDKDF (reference sequence). The CDR3 has 15 amino acids. V gave up 1 base and J gave up 0 bases, with 10 bases separating them. The CDR3 here is CATSRGHPPSYEQYF. The DNA for the CDR3 is TGTGCCACCAGCAGAGGACACCCGCCCTCCTACGAGCAGTACTTC.

V usage is TRBV19 and J usage is TRBJ1-2; 8 positions match TRBD1. CDR3 length equals 15 residues. Germline V gene data show CDR1 as LNHDA and CDR2 as SQIVND (reference sequence). Trimming took 5 bases from V and 4 from J; bases not matched to a gene: 9. In DNA form, the CDR3 reads TGTGCCAGTAGTCTGGGGACAGGTTTTTCCTATGGCTACACCTTC. Translation: CASSLGTGFSYGYTF.

The rearrangement joins TRBV9 to TRBJ1-1; D perhaps matches TRBD1 (5 bases). CDR1 is SGDLS and CDR2 is YYNGEE in the germline V gene. The CDR3 contains 20 residues. Deletions cut 0 bases from V and 1 base from J, with 25 bases between. CDR3 coding DNA: TGTGCCAGCAGCGTAGACCCAAGGAGTCAGGGAAGGTTGGAGAACACTGAAGCTTTCTTT. This gives the protein CASSVDPRSQGRLENTEAFF.

This clone occurred a few times. J is TRBJ1-2 and V is TRBV29-1, with 7 bases fitting TRBD1. The CDR3 length is 13 residues. The J segment lost 4 bases and the V segment lost 4 bases, leaving 6 bases of the junction unmatched. Germline CDR1 is SQVTM and CDR2 is ANQGSEA. The CDR3 is CSVATGASYGYTF. CDR3 sequence (DNA): TGCAGCGTTGCTACAGGGGCGTCCTATGGCTACACCTTC.

The CDR3 loop is CSASGGSSNQPQHF. CDR3 nucleotide sequence: TGCAGTGCTAGTGGCGGGAGTAGCAATCAGCCCCAGCATTTT. The genes are TRBV20-1 and TRBJ1-5; D is undetermined. V dropped 3 bases and J dropped 0 bases, with 9 bases sitting between them. CDR3 length: 14 residues. The V gene's germline CDR1 is DFQATT and CDR2 SNEGSKA (reference sequence).

V gene TRBV5-1 combines with J gene TRBJ2-7, with 8 bases aligning to TRBD2. Germline V CDR1 and CDR2: SGHRS, YFSETQ. This CDR3 has 17 amino acids. The junction had 15 bases not matched to a gene; V was cut back by 4 bases and J by 3 bases. DNA for the CDR3: TGCGCCAGCAGCCAGGGGCATAATAGCGGGGTTTTCTACGAGCAGTACTTC. Protein product: CASSQGHNSGVFYEQYF.

The V and J genes are TRBV7-9 and TRBJ2-7, with D unresolved. V was trimmed by 3 bases and J by 6 bases, leaving 12 bases between them. The CDR3 consists of 13 residues. Germline CDR1 reads SEHNR; CDR2 reads FQNEAQ (reference sequence). The CDR3 region is CASSFEAMGEQYF. The DNA for the CDR3 is TGTGCCAGCAGCTTTGAGGCCATGGGCGAGCAGTACTTC.

V usage is TRBV10-3 and J usage is TRBJ1-4; tentative D call: TRBD1 (5 bases). This CDR3 is 13 amino acids long. Trimming shortened V by 7 bases and J by 5 bases, and 11 bases separated the two germline ends. Germline CDR1 ENHRY, CDR2 SYGVKD. The CDR3 nucleotides are TGTGCCATCACAGGGCGGTTAAATGAAAAACTGTTTTTT. Protein sequence: CAITGRLNEKLFF.